This TCR beta chain is from a study of post-analysis software for immune sequencing data (dated by TCRdb to the mid-2010s). Concerning the study at large: Recorded disease courses included relapsing-remitting, secondary progressive and progressive-relapsing multiple sclerosis, with some patients lacking subtype annotation. The patient repertoires were compared against around 11 previously published healthy control repertoires obtained from donors aged 6 to 25 years. A subset of samples was prepared in parallel using single-end sample barcoding, then pooled and co-amplified after Illumina adapter ligation.

Receptors were amplified or captured by PCR. Sequenced on an Illumina HiSeq 2500. To reduce PCR and sequencing biases, unique molecular identifiers were incorporated into the TCR beta cDNA libraries. Roughly 500,000 cDNA molecules were obtained for every 1 to 10 million input T cells, so each molecule roughly corresponded to one T cell. The patient libraries were prepared and sequenced using the same protocol as the earlier healthy control dataset. Within a given batch, samples were prepared together, multiplexed and sequenced on the same HiSeq lane. The original pipeline was this. MIGEC was used to process the raw barcoded reads, and molecular identifier groups with only a single read were discarded before consensus assembly and CDR3 extraction. VDJtools was used for post-analysis of the clonotype tables, and diversity was normalized by down-sampling every dataset to the size of the smallest sample. In repertoire overlap clustering, CDR3 amino acid sequences, but not nucleotide sequences, were matched to correct batch-related cross-sample contamination. Clones were called with MiXCR by TCRdb after fastp trimmed the public reads at Q25, and only in-frame beta chains were retained. A single entry per CDR3 protein holds the most common genes and DNA from its merged rows. TCRdb assigned the V and J calls; the authors' analysis was not used. In all, the sample holds roughly 650,000 distinct CDR3 sequences, and approximately 60% of those were seen once. Of the sample, roughly 10% is held by the ten largest clones.

Here is what the overall study found, with its caveats: Direct clustering with F measure revealed strong co-clustering of samples prepared in the same batch, which led to a batch-effect correction. Significantly lower normalized Chao1 diversity was found in multiple sclerosis patients than in controls, suggesting substantial peripheral T-cell clonal expansion. Patients showed significantly higher frequencies than controls for about 5 TRBV segments, among them TRBV5-6, TRBV5-1 and TRBV20-1. The control group was slightly older than the multiple sclerosis patient group.

Points on this clonotype: Its recognized antigen is unknown. No qualities accompany the bases; no much larger clone lies one base away.

To demonstrate the VDJtools post-analysis software, TCR beta repertoires were profiled from the peripheral blood of 13 young patients with multiple sclerosis. Multiple sclerosis patients were children and adolescents aged about 6 to 16 years. Its CDR3 holds 17 amino acids, cysteine through phenylalanine. CDR3 DNA is the only sequence kept; it has 51 bases, read in frame from the first base. The germline V gene provides CDR1 LGHNA and CDR2 YNFKEQ. Trimming leaves V shorter by 0 bases and J shorter by 4 bases, with the junction holding 8 bases beyond the gene matches. The sequence is built from TRBV4-2 and TRBJ2-1; TRBD2 aligns with 8 central bases. The TCR was taken from a girl aged 2 to 9 with multiple sclerosis. Sample: blood. Read as DNA, the sequence is TGTGCCAGCAGCCAAGAAGGTTATAGCGGGGTTTACAATGAGCAGTTCTTC. The encoded protein is CASSQEGYSGVYNEQFF.